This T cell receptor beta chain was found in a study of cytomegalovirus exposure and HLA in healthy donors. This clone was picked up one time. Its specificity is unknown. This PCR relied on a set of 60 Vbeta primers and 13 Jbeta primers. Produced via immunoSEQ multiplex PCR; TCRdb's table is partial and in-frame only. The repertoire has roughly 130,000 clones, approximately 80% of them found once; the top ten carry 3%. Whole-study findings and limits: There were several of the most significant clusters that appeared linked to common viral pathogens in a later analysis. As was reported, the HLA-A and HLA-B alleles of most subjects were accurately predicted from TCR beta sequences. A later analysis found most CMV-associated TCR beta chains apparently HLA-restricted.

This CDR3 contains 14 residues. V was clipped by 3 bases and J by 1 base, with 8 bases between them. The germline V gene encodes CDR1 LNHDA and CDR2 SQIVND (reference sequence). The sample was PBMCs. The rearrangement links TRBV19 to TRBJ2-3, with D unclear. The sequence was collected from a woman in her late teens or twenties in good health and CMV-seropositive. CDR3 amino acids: CASSMGTRTDTQYF. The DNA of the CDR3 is TGTGCCAGTAGTATGGGCACCCGCACAGATACGCAGTATTTT.